Listed here are 24 T cell receptor delta chains from one sample, sequenced in a study of delta chains in infants with herpesvirus infections. PBMC RNA was reverse transcribed using gamma-chain- and delta-chain-specific primers. TCRdb reprocessed the RT-PCR reads through CATT. The table lists fewer than 200 delta-chain clones, roughly 64% of them singletons. Sequencing was performed on peripheral blood, taken at time point 1 of longitudinal follow-up. The receptor set was obtained from a human donor who was a Ugandan infant, either HIV-exposed or HIV-unexposed (not recorded which).

This clone was seen only once. A far larger clone is just one base off, so this is likely a read error. Within the sample, other DNA sequences also encode this same CDR3. V and J are TRDV2 and TRDJ3; TRDD3 matches 13 bases. The CDR3 is 20 residues long. Germline-derived CDR1 and CDR2 are GEAIGNYY and EKD. V shed 3 bases, J shed 2 bases, and the junction held 9 bases outside the gene matches. The CDR3 is CACDGLLGDTRTWDTRQMFF. CDR3 coding DNA: TGTGCCTGTGACGGCCTACTGGGGGATACGCGGACCTGGGACACCCGACAGATGTTTTTC.

In the case of this clone: The protein recorded in TCRdb matches a much larger clone and deviates from this DNA's translation at residue 3, suggesting a read error; the protein here is obtained by translating the DNA. The chain couples TRDV2 to TRDJ3, with 13 bases that match TRDD3. Per germline, CDR1 GEAIGNYY and CDR2 EKD. The CDR3 has 18 amino acids. The CDR3 spells CARDSTGGYARDTRQMFF. CDR3 sequence (DNA): TGTGCCCGTGATTCGACTGGGGGATACGCCCGGGACACCCGACAGATGTTTTTC.

Points on this clone: Given a far larger clone just one base away, this is likely a sequencing read error. V gene TRDV2 combines with J gene TRDJ3, with TRDD3 matching over 13 bases. In germline, CDR1 is GEAIGNYY, CDR2 EKD. This CDR3 contains 20 residues. Trimming cost V 3 bases and J 2 bases; bases outside gene matches: 9. CDR3 loop: CACDGLLGDTWTWDTRQMFF. The CDR3 DNA reads as TGTGCCTGTGACGGCTTACTGGGGGATACGTGGACCTGGGACACCCGACAGATGTTTTTC.

Concerning this clone: TCRdb shows a much larger clone's protein in place of this DNA's translation, and the two differ at residue 4, likely through a read error; the protein shown is translated from the DNA. The chain combines TRDV2 with TRDJ3; 13 bases fit TRDD3. Germline assignment: CDR1 GEAIGNYY and CDR2 EKD. V shed 5 bases and J 2 bases; nucleotides not matched to a gene: 11. This CDR3 region has 20 residues. In nucleotides, the CDR3 is TGTGCCTGTGGCGGCTTACTGGGGGATACGCGGACCTGGGACACCCGACAGATGTTTTTC. Protein product: CACGGLLGDTRTWDTRQMFF.

On this clone itself: A far larger clone is a single base away, which makes a read error likely. The rearrangement joins TRDV1 to TRDJ1; no reliable D call. The germline CDR1 and CDR2 sequences are TSWWSYY and QGS. This CDR3 has 15 amino acids. Trimming removed 0 bases at V and 3 bases at J, with 11 bases between. The CDR3 sequence: CALGELPCWSDKLIF. CDR3 sequence (DNA): TGTGCTCTTGGGGAACTTCCCTGTTGGTCCGATAAACTCATCTTT.

In regard to this clone: The protein TCRdb lists belongs to a much larger clone and differs from this DNA's translation at residue 10, which points to a read error; the protein shown is made from the DNA. The chain links TRDV2 to TRDJ3, with 10 bases matching TRDD3. Trimming removed 3 bases from V and 2 bases from J; junction bases left unmatched: 12. The germline V gene has CDR1 GEAIGNYY and CDR2 EKD. CDR3 length: 20 residues. The CDR3 is CACDGLLGDARTWDTRQMFF. CDR3 DNA: TGTGCCTGTGACGGCTTACTGGGGGATGCGCGGACCTGGGACACCCGACAGATGTTTTTC.

The chain uses TRDV1 and TRDJ1; 11 bases map to TRDD3. The CDR3 length is 25 residues. Trimming at V came to 1 base and at J to 0 bases, leaving 28 bases not matched to a gene. Germline V gene sequence: CDR1 TSWWSYY, CDR2 QGS. The CDR3 coding sequence is TGTGCTCTTGGGGAACCCATCTTTTCCTACGAGTGGGGGATACGTGGGGGGTACTACACCGATAAACTCATCTTT. Amino acid sequence: CALGEPIFSYEWGIRGGYYTDKLIF.

Details on this clone: A far larger clone is only one base removed, so a read error is likely. The chain couples TRDV1 to TRDJ1; D not resolved. This CDR3 spans 15 amino acids. Germline V gene sequence: CDR1 TSWWSYY, CDR2 QGS. V was shortened by 0 bases and J by 3 bases, with 11 bases between the two germline ends. CDR3 DNA sequence: TGTGCTCTTGGGGAACTTCCCTGTTTGGCCGATAAACTCATCTTT. Translated: CALGELPCLADKLIF.

A remark on this clone: A read error is likely here: a far larger clone is one base away. The chain is built from TRDV1 and TRDJ1, with D maybe TRDD2 (5 bases). The CDR3 sequence is 15 residues long. Germline V lookup: CDR1 TSWWSYY, CDR2 QGS. Trimming shortened V by 0 bases and J by 3 bases, and 11 bases separated the two germline ends. CDR3 nucleotide sequence: TGTGCTCTTGGGGAACTTTCCTGTTGGGCCGATAAACTCATCTTT. This gives the protein CALGELSCWADKLIF.

As to this clone: A far larger clone is off by one base, so a read error is likely. The sample has other DNA sequences that encode this CDR3 too. The V call is TRDV2, the J call TRDJ3; 12 bases align to TRDD3. Trimming cost V 3 bases and J 2 bases; bases outside gene matches: 10. The CDR3 extends over 20 amino acids. CDR1 is GEAIGNYY, CDR2 EKD, per germline. In nucleotides, the CDR3 is TGTGCCTGTGACGGCTTACTGGGGGATACACGGACCTGGGACACCCGACAGATGTTTTTC. Translation: CACDGLLGDTRTWDTRQMFF.

About this clone: A far larger clone is only one base removed, so a read error is likely. The sample has other DNA sequences that encode this CDR3 too. The rearrangement links TRDV1 to TRDJ2; 8 nucleotides line up with TRDD3. The CDR3 is made up of 21 amino acids. J gave up 2 bases and V 2 bases, and 19 bases lay outside the gene matches. CDR1 is TSWWSYY and CDR2 is QGS in the germline V gene. For the CDR3, the DNA is TGTGCTCTTGGGGAAGGCGACTTCCTCCTTACTGGGGGGTTCTTGACAGCACAACTCTTCTTT. This gives the protein CALGEGDFLLTGGFLTAQLFF.

In this sample, this clone is hyperexpanded. This CDR3 is also generated by other DNA sequences in the sample. The chain has TRDV1 and TRDJ1, with D perhaps matching TRDD3 (6 bases). The V gene lost 0 bases and the J gene lost 0 bases, with 20 bases spanning the gap. The CDR3 is 19 residues long. The germline V gene encodes CDR1 TSWWSYY and CDR2 QGS. The CDR3 region has the DNA TGTGCTCTTGGGGAACTAGGAGTTTGGGGGCTCCCGTACACCGATAAACTCATCTTT. This sequence encodes CALGELGVWGLPYTDKLIF.

Comment on this clone: The likely explanation is a read error, given a far larger clone one base away. At the DNA level, this CDR3 is encoded by other sequences in the same sample as well. The gene calls are TRDV1 and TRDJ1, with 7 positions matching TRDD3. The trim removed 9 bases at V and 4 bases at J, leaving 8 bases unmatched. CDR1 is TSWWSYY, CDR2 QGS, per germline. The CDR3 spans 13 residues. This CDR3 is CALNRGYVDKLIF. CDR3 nucleotides: TGTGCTCTAAATCGAGGATACGTCGATAAACTCATCTTT.

Points on this clone: A far bigger clonotype differs at one base, so this is likely a read error. This rearrangement joins TRDV2 to TRDJ1, with 7 bases lining up with TRDD3. CDR1 is GEAIGNYY and CDR2 is EKD in the germline V gene. CDR3 size: 17 residues. The CDR3 reads CACEQLGTVTYTEKLIF. DNA for the CDR3: TGTGCCTGTGAACAACTGGGGACTGTGACGTACACCGAGAAACTCATCTTT.

With regard to this clone: A read error is likely here: a far larger clone is one base away. Additional DNA sequences in this sample encode the identical CDR3. The CDR3 region is CACDGLLGDTRTWDTRQMFF. Written as DNA, the CDR3 is TGTGCCTGTGACGGCTTACTGGGGGATACGAGGACCTGGGACACCCGACAGATGTTTTTC. The genes are TRDV2 and TRDJ3, with 13 bases aligning to TRDD3. After removal of 3 bases from V and 2 bases from J, the junction contained 9 bases not matched to a gene. This CDR3 is 20 amino acids long. Germline V gives CDR1 GEAIGNYY, CDR2 EKD.

A note on this clone: This is likely an artifact of a read error, given a far larger clone one base away. The chain recombines TRDV2 with TRDJ3, with TRDD3 matching 11 bases. The CDR3 extends over 20 amino acids. V shed 3 bases and J 2 bases; nucleotides not matched to a gene: 11. The germline CDR1 and CDR2 sequences are GEAIGNYY and EKD. CDR3 DNA sequence: TGTGCCTGTGACGGCTTACTGGGGGATATGCGGACCTGGGACACCCGACAGATGTTTTTC. Protein product: CACDGLLGDMRTWDTRQMFF.

About this clone: Since a far larger clone is one base different, this is likely a read error. The genes are TRDV3 and TRDJ1; the match to TRDD3 covers 11 bases. Germline assignment: CDR1 TVYSNPD and CDR2 GDNSRS (reference sequence). The V and J ends lost 3 bases and 0 bases, in that order; junction bases with no gene match: 18. The CDR3 has 19 amino acids. CDR3 sequence reads: CAFPLPYWGIGSDTDKLIF. The CDR3 DNA sequence: TGTGCCTTCCCCCTTCCTTACTGGGGGATAGGCTCAGACACCGATAAACTCATCTTT.

By frequency in the sample, this clone is large (0.1 to 1%). The gene calls are TRDV1 and TRDJ1; 13 bases agree with TRDD3. The CDR3 sequence is 20 residues long. Losses at the gene ends were 0 bases for V and 2 bases for J; bases not matched to a gene: 12. Per germline, CDR1 TSWWSYY and CDR2 QGS. CDR3 sequence (DNA): TGTGCTCTTGGGGAACTTGCCACCGACTGGGGGATACGGAGGACCGATAAACTCATCTTT. This gives the protein CALGELATDWGIRRTDKLIF.

About this clone itself: A far larger clone is one nucleotide away, so this likely arose from a read error. Other DNA sequences in this sample translate to the same CDR3. This sequence joins TRDV2 and TRDJ3; 13 bases fit TRDD3. Germline V gene sequence: CDR1 GEAIGNYY, CDR2 EKD. The V and J ends lost 3 bases and 4 bases, in that order; junction bases with no gene match: 11. This CDR3 spans 20 amino acids. The CDR3 DNA reads as TGTGCCTGTGACGGCTTACTGGGGGATACGCGGACATGGGACACCCGACAGATGTTTTTC. Amino acids: CACDGLLGDTRTWDTRQMFF.

Comments on this clone: A much larger clone sits a single nucleotide away, making a read error possible. This sequence joins TRDV1 and TRDJ1; D call uncertain. CDR1 and CDR2 from the germline V gene are TSWWSYY and QGS. The V and J ends lost 5 bases and 3 bases respectively, with 13 bases between them. The CDR3 consists of 14 residues. The CDR3 is CALGRFPVSDKLIF. CDR3 in DNA: TGTGCTCTTGGGCGTTTCCCGGTCTCCGATAAACTCATCTTT.

Details on this clone: This probably arose from a read error, given a far larger clone one base away. The chain employs TRDV1 and TRDJ1; TRDD3 agrees at 9 bases. Germline lookup yields CDR1 TSWWSYY and CDR2 QGS. V shed 9 bases, J shed 6 bases, and the junction held 8 bases outside the gene matches. The CDR3 is made up of 13 amino acids. As DNA, the CDR3 is TGTGCTCTAAATCGGGGATACGTCAATAAACTCATCTTT. This gives the protein CALNRGYVNKLIF.

With respect to this clone: The amino acid sequence in TCRdb belongs to a much larger clone and departs from this DNA's translation at residue 13, likely a sequencing read error; the sequence shown is translated from the DNA. The chain carries TRDV2 and TRDJ3, with TRDD3 identical over 13 bases. The CDR3 covers 18 residues. The germline V gene encodes CDR1 GEAIGNYY and CDR2 EKD. The CDR3 sequence: CACDSTGGYARDARQMFF. Written as DNA, the CDR3 is TGTGCCTGTGATTCGACTGGGGGATACGCCCGGGACGCCCGACAGATGTTTTTC.

Worth noting for this clone: With only one base between it and a far larger clone, this is likely a read error. At the DNA level, this CDR3 is encoded by other sequences in the same sample as well. The V and J genes are TRDV3 and TRDJ1, with 11 positions matching TRDD3. This CDR3 comprises 19 residues. CDR1 and CDR2 from the germline V gene are TVYSNPD and GDNSRS (reference sequence). Germline trimming cut 3 bases from V and 0 bases from J; bases unmatched to any gene: 18. The CDR3 DNA reads as TGTGCCTTCCCGCTTCCTTACTGGGGGATAGGCCCAGACACCGATAAACTCATCTTT. As protein: CAFPLPYWGIGPDTDKLIF.

In the case of this clone: A far larger clone is only one base removed, so a read error is likely. V is TRDV1 and J is TRDJ1; 13 bases match TRDD3. Germline V gene sequence: CDR1 TSWWSYY, CDR2 QGS. The CDR3 consists of 19 residues. CDR3 DNA: TGTGCTCTTGGGGAAATTTGGGTACTGGTACTGGGGGATACGACTAAACGCATCTTT. It encodes CALGEIWVLVLGDTTKRIF.